The rows below give T cell receptor beta chains drawn from one sample of a study of T-cell memory formation after mild COVID-19. TCRdb independently ran MiXCR on the 5' RACE reads; one entry per CDR3 protein. The sample includes 280,000 or so distinct CDR3 sequences, less than 9.5% of them seen just once. The sample comprised PBMCs or a T cell subset sorted from them (not recorded which). All receptors derive from a man aged 18 to 30 who had mild COVID-19 (a few samples of this study predate the infection). Cell type and time point are not known. The CDR3 runs from the conserved cysteine through the conserved F or W. D genes are given only for firm matches. Rows give clone size only sometimes, using once, few, many, or a class for an expanded clone.

J gene: TRBJ2-3; V gene: TRBV11-2; D gene: TRBD2; clone size: -; CDR3 protein: CASSLAASGGTQYF; CDR3 DNA: TGTGCCAGCAGCTTAGCAGCTAGCGGGGGGACGCAGTATTTT
J gene: TRBJ1-1; V gene: TRBV7-8; D gene: -; clone size: few; CDR3 protein: CASSLAGQFQIEAFF; CDR3 DNA: TGTGCCAGCAGCTTAGCCGGACAGTTTCAAATAGAAGCTTTCTTT
J gene: TRBJ2-1; V gene: TRBV12-3/TRBV12-4; D gene: TRBD2; clone size: many; CDR3 protein: CASFDEASGWDEQFF; CDR3 DNA: TGTGCCAGCTTCGATGAGGCTAGCGGGTGGGATGAGCAGTTCTTC
J gene: TRBJ1-1; V gene: TRBV19; D gene: -; clone size: -; CDR3 protein: CASIITPGWLNTEAFF; CDR3 DNA: TGTGCCAGTATTATCACGCCCGGTTGGTTGAACACTGAAGCTTTCTTT
J gene: TRBJ2-1; V gene: TRBV11-2; D gene: -; clone size: many; CDR3 protein: CASSFRPDSSYNEQFF; CDR3 DNA: TGTGCCAGCAGCTTCCGACCGGACTCCTCCTACAATGAGCAGTTCTTC
J gene: TRBJ1-2; V gene: TRBV28; D gene: -; clone size: few; CDR3 protein: CASTPGRVSGYTF; CDR3 DNA: TGTGCCAGCACCCCGGGCAGGGTGAGTGGCTACACCTTC
J gene: TRBJ1-1; V gene: TRBV12-3/TRBV12-4; D gene: -; clone size: -; CDR3 protein: CASSLRTVYTEAFF; CDR3 DNA: TGTGCCAGCAGTCTCCGGACAGTCTACACTGAAGCTTTCTTT
J gene: TRBJ2-2; V gene: TRBV7-8; D gene: -; clone size: -; CDR3 protein: CASSLMATTGELFF; CDR3 DNA: TGTGCCAGCAGCTTAATGGCGACCACCGGGGAGCTGTTTTTT
J gene: TRBJ1-5; V gene: TRBV12-3/TRBV12-4; D gene: TRBD1; clone size: -; CDR3 protein: CASSSTGISDQPKHF; CDR3 DNA: TGTGCCAGCAGTTCGACAGGGATTTCCGATCAGCCCAAGCATTTT
J gene: TRBJ1-2; V gene: TRBV4-3; D gene: -; clone size: many; CDR3 protein: CASSPRQQRGYGYTF; CDR3 DNA: TGCGCCAGCAGCCCGCGACAGCAGAGAGGCTATGGCTACACCTTC
J gene: TRBJ2-3; V gene: TRBV7-2; D gene: TRBD2; clone size: many; CDR3 protein: CASSSGGPSTDTQYF; CDR3 DNA: TGTGCCAGCAGCTCGGGGGGGCCCAGCACAGATACGCAGTATTTT
J gene: TRBJ2-5; V gene: TRBV27; D gene: TRBD2; clone size: -; CDR3 protein: CASRPTSGDETQYF; CDR3 DNA: TGTGCCAGCAGACCGACTAGCGGGGACGAGACCCAGTACTTC
J gene: TRBJ2-1; V gene: TRBV15; D gene: -; clone size: -; CDR3 protein: CATGWDMYNEQFF; CDR3 DNA: TGTGCCACCGGTTGGGACATGTACAATGAGCAGTTCTTC
J gene: TRBJ1-5; V gene: TRBV12-3/TRBV12-4; D gene: -; clone size: few; CDR3 protein: CASSLAHASNQPQHF; CDR3 DNA: TGTGCCAGCAGTTTAGCGCACGCTAGCAATCAGCCCCAGCATTTT
J gene: TRBJ1-5; V gene: TRBV10-1; D gene: TRBD1; clone size: few; CDR3 protein: CASSPSPPGQGIFKRNQPQHF; CDR3 DNA: TGCGCCAGCAGTCCATCGCCGCCCGGACAGGGAATTTTCAAGCGGAATCAGCCCCAGCATTTT
J gene: TRBJ2-1; V gene: TRBV7-7; D gene: TRBD1; clone size: many; CDR3 protein: CASSPGQGADEQFF; CDR3 DNA: TGTGCCAGCAGCCCGGGACAGGGGGCGGATGAGCAGTTCTTC
J gene: TRBJ2-5; V gene: TRBV3-1; D gene: -; clone size: -; CDR3 protein: CASSQPALGRETQYF; CDR3 DNA: TGTGCCAGCAGCCAACCGGCTCTGGGGCGGGAGACCCAGTACTTC
J gene: TRBJ2-5; V gene: TRBV24-1; D gene: -; clone size: few; CDR3 protein: CATSDPVRTYF; CDR3 DNA: TGTGCCACCAGTGATCCCGTCAGGACTTACTTC
J gene: TRBJ2-1; V gene: TRBV4-1; D gene: TRBD1; clone size: -; CDR3 protein: CASRGTGEGNEQFF; CDR3 DNA: TGCGCCAGCCGCGGGACAGGGGAAGGAAATGAGCAGTTCTTC
J gene: TRBJ2-7; V gene: TRBV6-2/TRBV6-3; D gene: -; clone size: few; CDR3 protein: CASSFYAGEQYF; CDR3 DNA: TGTGCCAGCAGTTTCTACGCAGGGGAGCAGTACTTC
J gene: TRBJ1-2; V gene: TRBV6-2/TRBV6-3; D gene: -; clone size: few; CDR3 protein: CASSPPGYGYTF; CDR3 DNA: TGTGCCAGCAGCCCTCCCGGTTATGGCTACACCTTC
J gene: TRBJ2-2; V gene: TRBV28; D gene: -; clone size: few; CDR3 protein: CASSLPPGRANTGELFF; CDR3 DNA: TGTGCCAGCAGTTTGCCCCCGGGACGTGCGAACACCGGGGAGCTGTTTTTT
J gene: TRBJ2-5; V gene: TRBV18; D gene: -; clone size: many; CDR3 protein: CASSPGVQETQYF; CDR3 DNA: TGTGCCAGCTCACCGGGGGTTCAAGAGACCCAGTACTTC
J gene: TRBJ2-3; V gene: TRBV3-1; D gene: TRBD2; clone size: -; CDR3 protein: CASSQDNALAGTDTQYF; CDR3 DNA: TGTGCCAGCAGCCAAGATAATGCACTAGCGGGGACAGATACGCAGTATTTT
J gene: TRBJ2-2; V gene: TRBV9; D gene: -; clone size: -; CDR3 protein: CASSVEVAAGELFF; CDR3 DNA: TGTGCCAGCAGCGTAGAGGTAGCAGCCGGGGAGCTGTTTTTT
J gene: TRBJ2-7; V gene: TRBV29-1; D gene: TRBD1; clone size: -; CDR3 protein: CSVEARQGSLSYEQYF; CDR3 DNA: TGCAGCGTTGAAGCCAGACAGGGCTCCCTTTCCTACGAGCAGTACTTC
J gene: TRBJ2-5; V gene: TRBV7-9; D gene: -; clone size: many; CDR3 protein: CASSKRDEETQYF; CDR3 DNA: TGTGCCAGCAGCAAAAGGGACGAGGAGACCCAGTACTTC
J gene: TRBJ2-5; V gene: TRBV12-3/TRBV12-4; D gene: -; clone size: -; CDR3 protein: CASTLGYQETQYF; CDR3 DNA: TGTGCCAGCACTTTAGGGTACCAAGAGACCCAGTACTTC
J gene: TRBJ2-1; V gene: TRBV7-2; D gene: -; clone size: many; CDR3 protein: CASSLVEGYNEQFF; CDR3 DNA: TGTGCCAGCAGCTTAGTAGAGGGATACAATGAGCAGTTCTTC
J gene: TRBJ2-1; V gene: TRBV11-2; D gene: -; clone size: -; CDR3 protein: CASSLMGALNNEQFF; CDR3 DNA: TGTGCCAGCAGCTTAATGGGGGCCTTAAACAATGAGCAGTTCTTC
J gene: TRBJ1-6; V gene: TRBV15; D gene: TRBD1; clone size: few; CDR3 protein: CATSPRDRGFSPLHF; CDR3 DNA: TGTGCCACCAGCCCCCGGGACAGGGGGTTTTCACCCCTCCACTTT
J gene: TRBJ2-5; V gene: TRBV6-5; D gene: TRBD2; clone size: many; CDR3 protein: CASSALGRGGQETQYF; CDR3 DNA: TGTGCCAGCAGTGCCCTAGGACGGGGGGGCCAAGAGACCCAGTACTTC
J gene: TRBJ2-4; V gene: TRBV10-3; D gene: -; clone size: -; CDR3 protein: CAISETVPKNIQYF; CDR3 DNA: TGTGCCATCAGTGAGACAGTCCCCAAAAACATTCAGTACTTC
J gene: TRBJ1-1; V gene: TRBV18; D gene: -; clone size: -; CDR3 protein: CASSPDSLNTEAFF; CDR3 DNA: TGTGCCAGCTCACCGGACAGTCTGAACACTGAAGCTTTCTTT
J gene: TRBJ1-5; V gene: TRBV28; D gene: -; clone size: few; CDR3 protein: CASRTVYSNQPQHF; CDR3 DNA: TGTGCCAGTAGGACAGTTTATAGCAATCAGCCCCAGCATTTT
J gene: TRBJ1-5; V gene: TRBV30; D gene: -; clone size: -; CDR3 protein: CAWTAGDSNQPQHF; CDR3 DNA: TGTGCCTGGACGGCGGGGGATAGCAATCAGCCCCAGCATTTT
J gene: TRBJ2-2; V gene: TRBV27; D gene: -; clone size: -; CDR3 protein: CASSFRRADGELFF; CDR3 DNA: TGTGCCAGCAGTTTTCGCAGGGCGGACGGGGAGCTGTTTTTT
J gene: TRBJ2-3; V gene: TRBV6-6; D gene: -; clone size: -; CDR3 protein: CATTSTDTQYF; CDR3 DNA: TGTGCCACCACTAGCACAGATACGCAGTATTTT
J gene: TRBJ2-5; V gene: TRBV7-9; D gene: TRBD1; clone size: many; CDR3 protein: CASSSGVRQGYQETQYF; CDR3 DNA: TGTGCCAGCAGCTCCGGCGTAAGACAGGGGTACCAAGAGACCCAGTACTTC
J gene: TRBJ1-6; V gene: TRBV6-6; D gene: -; clone size: -; CDR3 protein: CASRQGDNSPLHF; CDR3 DNA: TGTGCCAGCAGGCAGGGAGATAATTCACCCCTCCACTTT
J gene: TRBJ2-1; V gene: TRBV7-2; D gene: -; clone size: once; CDR3 protein: CASSIGGLNNEQFF; CDR3 DNA: TGTGCCAGCAGCATCGGGGGGCTTAACAATGAGCAGTTCTTC
J gene: TRBJ1-1; V gene: TRBV5-6; D gene: -; clone size: few; CDR3 protein: CASRGAQGGFTEAFF; CDR3 DNA: TGTGCCAGCAGAGGGGCCCAGGGAGGGTTCACTGAAGCTTTCTTT
J gene: TRBJ2-3; V gene: TRBV29-1; D gene: -; clone size: -; CDR3 protein: CSVDGKGGGSADTQYF; CDR3 DNA: TGCAGCGTTGATGGCAAAGGGGGAGGTAGCGCAGATACGCAGTATTTT
J gene: TRBJ1-5; V gene: TRBV19; D gene: -; clone size: few; CDR3 protein: CASEGGSNQPQHF; CDR3 DNA: TGTGCCTCCGAGGGGGGTAGCAATCAGCCCCAGCATTTT
J gene: TRBJ2-7; V gene: TRBV7-9; D gene: -; clone size: few; CDR3 protein: CASSVTGLSEQYF; CDR3 DNA: TGTGCCAGCAGCGTCACTGGGTTGAGCGAGCAGTACTTC
J gene: TRBJ2-3; V gene: TRBV7-3; D gene: TRBD2; clone size: -; CDR3 protein: CASSPSGGSDTQYF; CDR3 DNA: TGTGCCAGCAGCCCTAGCGGGGGGTCAGATACGCAGTATTTT
J gene: TRBJ2-1; V gene: TRBV27; D gene: -; clone size: many; CDR3 protein: CASSFRDNEQFF; CDR3 DNA: TGTGCCAGCAGTTTTAGGGATAATGAGCAGTTCTTC
J gene: TRBJ2-5; V gene: TRBV20-1; D gene: TRBD1; clone size: few; CDR3 protein: CSARDLRGQETQYF; CDR3 DNA: TGCAGTGCTAGAGATCTCAGGGGGCAAGAGACCCAGTACTTC
J gene: TRBJ2-2; V gene: TRBV5-1; D gene: -; clone size: many; CDR3 protein: CASSLVQGTGELFF; CDR3 DNA: TGCGCCAGCAGCTTGGTACAGGGCACCGGGGAGCTGTTTTTT
J gene: TRBJ1-1; V gene: TRBV7-2; D gene: -; clone size: many; CDR3 protein: CASSSIRDTEAFF; CDR3 DNA: TGTGCCAGCAGTTCTATCAGGGATACTGAAGCTTTCTTT
J gene: TRBJ2-7; V gene: TRBV6-5; D gene: -; clone size: many; CDR3 protein: CASRPSLASHEQYF; CDR3 DNA: TGTGCCAGCAGACCCTCCCTAGCGAGCCACGAGCAGTACTTC
J gene: TRBJ2-5; V gene: TRBV20-1; D gene: -; clone size: few; CDR3 protein: CSAPRGSQETQYF; CDR3 DNA: TGCAGTGCTCCACGGGGGAGCCAAGAGACCCAGTACTTC